This T cell receptor beta chain is from a study of T cell repertoires in cytomegalovirus infection. Study summary: CMV infection and matching HLA type were both indicated by public TCR beta signatures.

TCRdb re-analysed the reads in MiXCR, keeping a single row per CDR3 protein. The sample contains around 170,000 distinct CDR3 sequences, about 15% of which appear only once. As for this clonotype: What it binds is not known.

Study-level results: The study identified carriers of CMV plus the relevant HLA from cumulative public TCR beta family frequency. HLA-C-restricted CMV-specific TCR beta clonotypes prevailed in the ex vivo response.

Germline V gene sequence: CDR1 LNHDA, CDR2 SQIVND (reference sequence). With 4 bases removed from V and 7 bases from J, the gap between germline ends came to 11 bases. The CDR3 extends over 13 amino acids. V gene TRBV19 combines with J gene TRBJ1-5, with D hard to call. The clonotype was recovered from a human donor in good health (CMV status not recorded). Some clones in this sample may be carry-over from other donors' samples. The sequencing input was PBMCs. CDR3 amino acids: CASSTTLGQPQHF. The CDR3 DNA is TGTGCCAGTAGTACGACTCTGGGACAGCCCCAGCATTTT.